This is a list of T cell receptor beta chains from one sample in a study of blood T cell repertoires in COVID-19. Some clones are missing from TCRdb's copy, which holds only in-frame ones; the method was immunoSEQ multiplex PCR. The sample shows about 170,000 clones, approximately 82% of them seen only once. Sequences were obtained from PBMCs or T cells enriched from blood (not recorded which). These receptors originate from a man aged 45-65 years who had recovered from COVID-19. The CDR3 runs from the conserved cysteine through the conserved F or W. D genes are given only for firm matches. A row's size may be missing; if present it is once, few, many or a size class.

D: TRBD2; V: TRBV11-1; size: once; J: TRBJ2-5; CDR3: CASSLATGWLAGGKETQYF; DNA: TGTGCCAGCAGCTTAGCGACAGGTTGGCTAGCGGGGGGGAAAGAGACCCAGTACTTC
D: -; V: TRBV6-6; size: few; J: TRBJ1-5; CDR3: CASIKDTQYSNQPQHF; DNA: TGTGCCAGCATTAAAGACACACAATATAGCAATCAGCCCCAGCATTTT
D: TRBD1; V: TRBV10-3; size: -; J: TRBJ1-2; CDR3: CAISEPGQAANYGYTF; DNA: TGTGCCATCAGTGAGCCGGGACAGGCCGCTAACTATGGCTACACCTTC
D: TRBD1; V: TRBV19; size: -; J: TRBJ1-1; CDR3: CASGDRAQLVTTEAFF; DNA: TGTGCCAGCGGGGACAGGGCCCAGCTAGTCACCACTGAAGCTTTCTTT
D: TRBD1; V: TRBV6-5; size: -; J: TRBJ1-2; CDR3: CASSRDSPNYGYTF; DNA: TGTGCCAGCAGTAGGGACAGCCCAAACTATGGCTACACCTTC
D: -; V: TRBV19; size: -; J: TRBJ1-5; CDR3: CASSRGRGIGNQPQHF; DNA: TGTGCCAGTAGCCGAGGGCGGGGAATAGGCAATCAGCCCCAGCATTTT
D: -; V: TRBV2; size: -; J: TRBJ1-4; CDR3: CASSDQGSINEKLFF; DNA: TGTGCCAGCAGTGATCAGGGCAGTATAAATGAAAAACTGTTTTTT
D: TRBD1; V: TRBV7-3; size: once; J: TRBJ2-6; CDR3: CASSLSGTAMVSGANVLTF; DNA: TGTGCCAGCAGCTTATCGGGGACAGCCATGGTCTCTGGGGCCAACGTCCTGACTTTC
D: -; V: TRBV19; size: -; J: TRBJ1-5; CDR3: CASSIPTGGDGQPQHF; DNA: TGTGCCAGTAGTATACCCACCGGCGGGGACGGACAGCCCCAGCATTTT
D: TRBD1; V: TRBV23-1; size: -; J: TRBJ2-1; CDR3: CASSPTGQGDSEQFF; DNA: TGCGCCAGCAGTCCAACGGGACAGGGAGACTCTGAGCAGTTCTTC
D: TRBD2; V: TRBV28; size: -; J: TRBJ2-3; CDR3: CASSRRGSGDTQYF; DNA: TGTGCCAGCAGTCGGCGGGGGAGCGGGGATACGCAGTATTTT
D: -; V: TRBV2; size: -; J: TRBJ1-1; CDR3: CASSAYGNGVNTEAFF; DNA: TGTGCCAGCAGTGCATACGGGAACGGCGTGAACACTGAAGCTTTCTTT
D: -; V: TRBV7-9; size: -; J: TRBJ2-2; CDR3: CASSITGTGELFF; DNA: TGTGCCAGCAGCATCACCGGGACCGGGGAGCTGTTTTTT
D: -; V: TRBV7-5; size: once; J: TRBJ2-7; CDR3: CVRNWDSSYEQYF; DNA: TGTGTCAGAAATTGGGACAGCTCCTACGAGCAGTACTTC
D: -; V: TRBV19; size: -; J: TRBJ1-5; CDR3: CASSADSLNQPQHF; DNA: TGTGCCAGTAGTGCCGACAGCCTCAATCAGCCCCAGCATTTT
D: TRBD1; V: TRBV5-1; size: once; J: TRBJ2-7; CDR3: CASSLGQGREQYF; DNA: TGCGCCAGCAGCCTGGGACAGGGGAGGGAGCAGTACTTC
D: TRBD1; V: TRBV28; size: -; J: TRBJ2-2; CDR3: CASSPPTGAHTGELFF; DNA: TGTGCCAGCAGTCCCCCGACAGGGGCCCACACCGGGGAGCTGTTTTTT
D: -; V: TRBV5-1; size: -; J: TRBJ2-3; CDR3: CASSLDSSTQYF; DNA: TGCGCCAGCAGCCTAGACAGTAGTACGCAGTATTTT
D: -; V: TRBV2; size: -; J: TRBJ2-7; CDR3: CASMRDPRSYEQYF; DNA: TGTGCCAGTATGCGGGACCCCCGGAGTTACGAGCAGTACTTC
D: TRBD1; V: TRBV18; size: once; J: TRBJ1-6; CDR3: CASSQSDRVNSPLHF; DNA: TGTGCCAGCTCACAGAGTGACAGGGTGAATTCGCCCCTCCACTTT
D: TRBD2; V: TRBV3-1/TRBV3-2; size: once; J: TRBJ2-7; CDR3: CASSFGLARSYEQYF; DNA: TGTGCCAGCAGCTTCGGACTAGCGAGGTCCTACGAGCAGTACTTC
D: -; V: TRBV10-3; size: -; J: TRBJ2-5; CDR3: CAISEPEETQYF; DNA: TGTGCCATCAGTGAGCCGGAGGAGACCCAGTACTTC
D: -; V: TRBV5-8; size: -; J: TRBJ2-7; CDR3: CASSLAQTGAYEQYF; DNA: TGTGCCAGCAGCTTGGCCCAGACGGGAGCCTACGAGCAGTACTTC
D: TRBD2; V: TRBV24-1; size: -; J: TRBJ2-5; CDR3: CATSDPRTSIETQYF; DNA: TGTGCCACCAGTGACCCCAGGACTAGTATAGAGACCCAGTACTTC
D: -; V: TRBV6-5; size: -; J: TRBJ1-1; CDR3: CASSYSRGMNTEAFF; DNA: TGTGCCAGCAGTTACTCTCGAGGGATGAACACTGAAGCTTTCTTT
D: TRBD1; V: TRBV7-9; size: -; J: TRBJ1-2; CDR3: CASSLGTGYGYTF; DNA: TGTGCCAGCAGCCTCGGGACAGGGTATGGCTACACCTTC
D: -; V: TRBV19; size: -; J: TRBJ1-1; CDR3: CASSIRLSEAFF; DNA: TGTGCCAGTAGTATCAGATTGTCTGAAGCTTTCTTT
D: TRBD1; V: TRBV5-6; size: -; J: TRBJ1-2; CDR3: CASSLRQGFTYGYTF; DNA: TGTGCCAGCAGCTTGCGACAGGGGTTTACCTATGGCTACACCTTC
D: -; V: TRBV6-5; size: -; J: TRBJ1-6; CDR3: CASSSGTLLNSPLHF; DNA: TGTGCCAGCAGTTCCGGGACTCTTCTGAATTCACCCCTCCACTTT
D: -; V: TRBV9; size: -; J: TRBJ2-7; CDR3: CASSVSSGYEQYF; DNA: TGTGCCAGCAGCGTCAGTTCGGGCTACGAGCAGTACTTC
D: -; V: TRBV18; size: -; J: TRBJ1-1; CDR3: CASSPPQGRRGSEAFF; DNA: TGTGCCAGCTCACCACCGCAGGGTCGAAGGGGCTCGGAAGCTTTCTTT
D: -; V: TRBV12-3/TRBV12-4; size: -; J: TRBJ1-1; CDR3: CASSTGVTEAFF; DNA: TGTGCCAGCAGTACCGGGGTTACTGAAGCTTTCTTT
D: TRBD2; V: TRBV29-1; size: -; J: TRBJ2-2; CDR3: CSVRGGANTGELFF; DNA: TGCAGCGTCCGGGGGGGTGCGAACACCGGGGAGCTGTTTTTT
D: TRBD1; V: TRBV5-6; size: -; J: TRBJ2-5; CDR3: CASSFWGTGAETQYF; DNA: TGTGCCAGCAGCTTTTGGGGTACAGGGGCCGAGACCCAGTACTTC
D: -; V: TRBV2; size: -; J: TRBJ1-2; CDR3: CASSEDPLYYGYTF; DNA: TGTGCCAGCAGTGAAGACCCCCTATACTATGGCTACACCTTC
D: TRBD2; V: TRBV7-9; size: -; J: TRBJ2-1; CDR3: CASSRWEGIRSNEQFF; DNA: TGTGCCAGCAGCCGCTGGGAGGGGATCCGTAGCAATGAGCAGTTCTTC
D: -; V: TRBV7-6; size: -; J: TRBJ1-1; CDR3: CASSPLQGLNTEAFF; DNA: TGTGCCAGCAGCCCACTACAGGGCCTGAACACTGAAGCTTTCTTT
D: -; V: TRBV11-2; size: -; J: TRBJ2-3; CDR3: CASTPSTDTQYF; DNA: TGTGCCAGCACCCCGAGCACAGATACGCAGTATTTT
D: -; V: TRBV7-7; size: -; J: TRBJ1-4; CDR3: CASSPGVGDEKLFF; DNA: TGTGCTAGCAGCCCAGGGGTGGGCGATGAAAAACTGTTTTTT
D: -; V: TRBV5-4; size: -; J: TRBJ1-4; CDR3: CASSGGGLGNEKLFF; DNA: TGTGCCAGCAGCGGTGGGGGCTTAGGTAATGAAAAACTGTTTTTT
D: -; V: TRBV5-1; size: -; J: TRBJ1-4; CDR3: CASSLAGGAAANEKLFF; DNA: TGCGCCAGCAGCTTGGCCGGGGGGGCCGCGGCTAATGAAAAACTGTTTTTT
D: -; V: TRBV5-4; size: few; J: TRBJ2-7; CDR3: CASSRLGSGRYEQYF; DNA: TGTGCCAGCAGCCGCCTGGGCAGTGGGAGATACGAGCAGTACTTC
D: TRBD2; V: TRBV30; size: -; J: TRBJ2-2; CDR3: CAWKRGLAVQDTGELFF; DNA: TGTGCCTGGAAGAGGGGCCTAGCGGTGCAAGACACCGGGGAGCTGTTTTTT
D: -; V: TRBV5-1; size: -; J: TRBJ2-7; CDR3: CASSLGVDSYEQYF; DNA: TGCGCCAGCAGCTTGGGGGTCGACAGCTACGAGCAGTACTTC
D: TRBD1; V: TRBV9; size: -; J: TRBJ1-5; CDR3: CASGQGAKRNQPQHF; DNA: TGTGCCAGCGGGCAGGGGGCGAAGAGGAATCAGCCCCAGCATTTT
D: -; V: TRBV2; size: -; J: TRBJ1-3; CDR3: CASSESVVSGNTIYF; DNA: TGTGCCAGCAGTGAATCGGTAGTCTCTGGAAACACCATATATTTT
D: TRBD1; V: TRBV25-1; size: -; J: TRBJ1-4; CDR3: CASSSARGNEKLFF; DNA: TGTGCCAGCAGTTCGGCCAGGGGGAATGAAAAACTGTTTTTT
D: TRBD2; V: TRBV14; size: -; J: TRBJ2-1; CDR3: CASSPSSGAGSYNEQFF; DNA: TGTGCCAGCAGCCCCTCTAGCGGGGCCGGCTCCTACAATGAGCAGTTCTTC
D: -; V: TRBV6-4; size: -; J: TRBJ2-7; CDR3: CASRDSREQYF; DNA: TGTGCCAGCAGGGACAGCCGCGAGCAGTACTTC
D: -; V: TRBV30; size: -; J: TRBJ1-1; CDR3: CAWSLGHMNTEAFF; DNA: TGTGCCTGGAGCCTCGGACACATGAACACTGAAGCTTTCTTT
D: -; V: TRBV6-5; size: -; J: TRBJ2-7; CDR3: CASSPSGIASYEQYF; DNA: TGTGCCAGCTCCCCCTCCGGGATCGCCTCCTACGAGCAGTACTTC
D: TRBD1; V: TRBV6-5; size: -; J: TRBJ1-2; CDR3: CASKSGGFGYTF; DNA: TGTGCCAGCAAGTCAGGGGGCTTTGGCTACACCTTC
D: TRBD1; V: TRBV7-2; size: few; J: TRBJ1-2; CDR3: CASSSGQGVIYGYTF; DNA: TGTGCCAGCAGCTCCGGACAGGGGGTGATCTATGGCTACACCTTC
D: -; V: TRBV2; size: -; J: TRBJ2-1; CDR3: CASSVLRAGGGEQFF; DNA: TGTGCCAGCAGTGTTCTTCGGGCAGGGGGAGGTGAGCAGTTCTTC